Each of the 21 T cell receptor beta chains below was sequenced from the same sample in a study of cytomegalovirus exposure and HLA in healthy donors. Generated by immunoSEQ multiplex PCR, the TCRdb table keeps only in-frame clones and is missing some. This table holds some 110,000 clones, roughly 86% found once. Sequencing was carried out using PBMCs. Every receptor here comes from a man between 18 and 29 years old in good health and CMV-seronegative.

This sequence joins TRBV25-1 and TRBJ1-2, with 9 nucleotides matching TRBD1. With 2 bases clipped from V and 8 bases from J, the junction kept 6 bases outside the gene matches. Germline CDR1 and CDR2: MGHDK and SYGVNS. The CDR3 is 14 residues long. The DNA for the CDR3 is TGTGCCAGCAGTGAAGGGGACAGGGAGGGCGGCTACACCTTC. The encoded protein is CASSEGDREGGYTF.

This clone was seen once. V and J are TRBV2 and TRBJ2-2; 7 nucleotides align to TRBD1. J gave up 0 bases and V 6 bases, and 4 bases lay outside the gene matches. Per germline, CDR1 SNHLY and CDR2 FYNNEI. The CDR3 length is 15 residues. The CDR3 sequence is CASRKTGSNTGELFF. The CDR3 nucleotides are TGTGCCAGCAGAAAGACAGGGTCGAACACCGGGGAGCTGTTTTTT.

V and J are TRBV7-6 and TRBJ1-2; perhaps TRBD1 as D (5 bases). Per germline, CDR1 SGHVS and CDR2 FNYEAQ. Trimming shortened V by 3 bases and J by 5 bases, and 10 bases separated the two germline ends. The CDR3 runs 13 residues. The CDR3 bases are TGTGCCAGCAGCTTTGGAAGACAGTATGGCTACACCTTC. Translated: CASSFGRQYGYTF.

The chain links TRBV7-8 to TRBJ1-3; perhaps TRBD1 as D (6 bases). Trimming shortened V by 1 base and J by 0 bases, and 13 bases separated the two germline ends. The germline V gene has CDR1 SGHVS and CDR2 FQNEAQ. This CDR3 region has 17 residues. For the CDR3, the DNA is TGTGCCAGCAGCTTAGGCAGGGGCCCATACTCTGGAAACACCATATATTTT. Its translation is CASSLGRGPYSGNTIYF.

This clone was found once. A much larger clonotype is one base distant, so this may be a read error. J is TRBJ1-3 and V is TRBV7-2; maybe TRBD1 (5 bases). This CDR3 is built from 15 residues. Per germline, CDR1 SGHTA and CDR2 FQGNSA. V was pared by 1 base and J by 0 bases, with 7 bases between. This chain's CDR3 is CASSLGQSSGNTIYF. CDR3 DNA sequence: TGTGCCAGCAGCTTAGGACAGAGCTCTGGAAACACCATATATTTT.

The chain is built from TRBV27 and TRBJ2-5, with 9 nucleotides matching TRBD1. Germline V gene data show CDR1 as MNHEY and CDR2 as SMNVEV (reference sequence). V was clipped by 5 bases and J by 8 bases; unmatched bases: 9. This CDR3 is 14 amino acids long. CDR3 protein: CASSPRDRARTQYF. The CDR3 DNA reads TGTGCCAGCAGTCCCCGGGACAGGGCCCGCACCCAGTACTTC.

V usage is TRBV28 and J usage is TRBJ2-7; a possible D gene is TRBD2 (6 bases). Germline assignment: CDR1 MDHEN and CDR2 SYDVKM. CDR3 length: 15 residues. Trimming took off 1 base at V and 6 bases at J, with 16 bases between the two ends. CDR3 nucleotides: TGTGCCAGCAGTTTATTGTCGTTTGGAGGGGTCGAGCAGTACTTC. Its protein product is CASSLLSFGGVEQYF.

The J gene is TRBJ1-2, the V gene TRBV6-1, with TRBD1 as a possible D gene (6 bases). The germline gives CDR1 MNHNS, CDR2 SASEGT. The V end was cut by 1 base, the J end by 8 bases, with 14 bases between. This CDR3 contains 14 residues. CDR3 sequence: CASSEDAGGGGYTF. CDR3 bases: TGTGCCAGCAGTGAAGATGCGGGGGGGGGCGGCTACACCTTC.

About this clone: Sequence at one end of the junction differs from germline and may be a read error. The genes are TRBV5-1 and TRBJ1-1; the D is unclear. CDR3 size: 11 residues. Per germline, CDR1 SGHRS and CDR2 YFSETQ. As DNA, the CDR3 is TGCGCCAGCAGTTTGGGCGAACAGTCTTTCTTT. Its translation: CASSLGEQSFF.

The rearrangement joins TRBV19 to TRBJ1-2, with a weak D call TRBD1 (5 bases). The CDR3 is 14 residues long. The germline gives CDR1 LNHDA, CDR2 SQIVND (reference sequence). With 7 bases removed from V and 0 bases from J, the gap between germline ends came to 12 bases. CDR3 DNA sequence: TGTGCCAGTACCGAGACAGCGACTAACTATGGCTACACCTTC. Its protein product is CASTETATNYGYTF.

This clone was observed a few times. The chain joins TRBV19 to TRBJ2-7, with a possible D match to TRBD2 (5 bases). The CDR3 totals 16 residues. Per the germline V gene, CDR1 is LNHDA and CDR2 is SQIVND (reference sequence). V shed 3 bases and J shed 3 bases, with 18 bases lying between them. CDR3 in amino acids: CASSMREGTTLYEQYF. CDR3 in DNA: TGTGCCAGTAGTATGCGTGAGGGAACGACTCTCTACGAGCAGTACTTC.

The V and J genes are TRBV19 and TRBJ2-3, with D possibly being TRBD1 (6 bases). The CDR3 is 16 residues long. Germline CDR1 reads LNHDA; CDR2 reads SQIVND (reference sequence). The germline V and J ends were trimmed by 5 bases and 0 bases, with 15 bases remaining between them. The CDR3 nucleotides are TGTGCCAGTAGTTCACAGGGAGCTTCTAGCACAGATACGCAGTATTTT. Its translation is CASSSQGASSTDTQYF.

This clone was counted between two and nine times. The rearrangement joins TRBV7-2 to TRBJ2-2; 8 positions match TRBD1. Germline V gene data show CDR1 as SGHTA and CDR2 as FQGNSA. CDR3 length: 16 residues. The junction had 11 bases not matched to a gene; V was cut back by 5 bases and J by 6 bases. CDR3 coding DNA: TGTGCCAGCAGCATCAGACAGGGGATTTCGGCCGGGGAGCTGTTTTTT. This gives the protein CASSIRQGISAGELFF. Full variable domain (remainder filled in from reference TRBV7-2 and TRBJ2-2): GAGVSQSPSNKVTEKGKDVELRCDPISGHTALYWYRQSLGQGLEFLIYFQGNSAPDKSGLPSDRFSAERTGGSVSTLTIQRTQQEDSAVYLCASSIRQGISAGELFFGEGSRLTVL.

The rearrangement joins TRBV9 to TRBJ2-3; TRBD2 is a possible D gene (6 bases). This CDR3 comprises 16 residues. CDR1 and CDR2 (germline): SGDLS, YYNGEE. The V end was cut by 0 bases, the J end by 0 bases, with 11 bases between. CDR3 sequence reads: CASSVDGRGSTDTQYF. The CDR3 DNA reads as TGTGCCAGCAGCGTAGACGGGCGGGGTAGCACAGATACGCAGTATTTT. The variable domain in full, completed from reference TRBV9 and TRBJ2-3, reads DSGVTQTPKHLITATGQRVTLRCSPRSGDLSVYWYQQSLDQGLQFLIQYYNGEERAKGNILERFSAQQFPDLHSELNLSSLELGDSALYFCASSVDGRGSTDTQYFGPGTRLTVL.

The V gene is TRBV6-5, the J gene TRBJ2-1, with 7 bases fitting TRBD1. Germline V gene data show CDR1 as MNHEY and CDR2 as SVGAGI. This CDR3 is built from 15 residues. V lost 6 bases, J lost 3 bases, and 8 bases stayed unmatched. The CDR3 spells CASRKDRIGYNEQFF. The CDR3 coding sequence is TGTGCCAGCAGAAAGGACAGGATTGGCTACAATGAGCAGTTCTTC.

The J gene is TRBJ2-2, the V gene TRBV6-1, with D possibly TRBD2 on 6 matching bases. The CDR3 totals 15 residues. The germline V gene has CDR1 MNHNS and CDR2 SASEGT. V lost 4 bases to trimming and J lost 2 bases, with 11 bases between them. Here the CDR3 reads CASSVLGRNTGELFF. The CDR3 DNA is TGTGCCAGCAGTGTTCTCGGGAGAAACACCGGGGAGCTGTTTTTT.

The chain uses TRBV2 and TRBJ2-7; D uncertain. The germline CDR1 and CDR2 sequences are SNHLY and FYNNEI. The CDR3 is 11 amino acids. Trimming pared 3 bases from V and 9 bases from J, leaving 9 bases between. The CDR3 DNA is TGTGCCAGCAGTGACGGTCATGGGCAGTACTTC. It codes for CASSDGHGQYF.

The V call is TRBV7-9, the J call TRBJ2-1; a weak D match, TRBD2 (5 bases). The CDR3 extends over 15 amino acids. The germline V gene has CDR1 SEHNR and CDR2 FQNEAQ (reference sequence). V was cut by 5 bases and J by 0 bases, with 11 bases left in between. CDR3 bases: TGTGCCAGCAGCGTTAGCGAGACCTCCTACAATGAGCAGTTCTTC. Encoded protein: CASSVSETSYNEQFF.

With regard to this clone: An end of the junction does not agree with germline; a read error may underlie this. This sequence joins TRBV7-2 and TRBJ1-2; unclear D gene. CDR3 length: 12 amino acids. The germline V gene has CDR1 SGHTA and CDR2 FQGNSA. CDR3 residues: CASSFDVAAYFF. The CDR3 DNA sequence: TGTGCCAGCAGCTTTGATGTTGCGGCTTACTTCTTC.

This clone was seen a few times. This chain connects TRBV4-1 to TRBJ2-5, with a weak D call TRBD2 (5 bases). V lost 3 bases and J lost 5, with 16 bases in between. The length of the CDR3 is 15 residues. Germline V CDR1 and CDR2: MGHRA, YSYEKL. The CDR3 coding sequence is TGCGCCAGCAGCCATCCATGGGGAGTGGGGGAGACCCAGTACTTC. This gives the protein CASSHPWGVGETQYF.

The chain links TRBV9 to TRBJ2-5; the match to TRBD2 covers 8 bases. From germline, CDR1 is SGDLS and CDR2 YYNGEE. Trimming at V came to 0 bases and at J to 5 bases, leaving 9 bases not matched to a gene. The CDR3 runs to 16 residues. The CDR3: CASSVAAGGRSETQYF. CDR3 nucleotide sequence: TGTGCCAGCAGCGTAGCGGCGGGGGGCCGGTCGGAGACCCAGTACTTC.